The 25 T cell receptor beta chains listed next were all sequenced from one sample in a study of blood T cells in healthy people across ages. Together with a sample-barcoded 5' primer, a J-beta primer mix was included in a second PCR lasting roughly 7 to 11 cycles. TCRdb ran MiXCR on the 5' RACE reads and lists one entry per CDR3 protein. The table lists 800,000 to 950,000 distinct CDR3 sequences, around 46% of them singletons. Sequenced material: blood. The source of these receptors is a man aged 25-45 years in good health.

The chain links TRBV4-1 to TRBJ1-4, with D perhaps matching TRBD1 (5 bases). Trimming left V 4 bases short and J 3 bases short, with 15 bases between. CDR1 is MGHRA and CDR2 is YSYEKL in the germline V gene. The CDR3 length is 16 residues. The CDR3 protein is CASSPRSGRANEKLFF. The CDR3 coding sequence is TGCGCCAGCAGCCCCAGATCGGGGCGGGCTAATGAAAAACTGTTTTTT.

This clonotype was recorded a few times. This sequence joins TRBV2 and TRBJ1-1; 10 bases fit TRBD1. The CDR3 has 13 amino acids. The ends lost 7 bases at V and 5 bases at J; junction bases unmatched: 4. Per the germline V gene, CDR1 is SNHLY and CDR2 is FYNNEI. The CDR3 region is CASIPGQGTEAFF. The CDR3 region has the DNA TGTGCCAGCATTCCGGGACAGGGGACTGAAGCTTTCTTT. The complete variable domain, with remaining parts taken from reference TRBV2 and TRBJ1-1, reads EPEVTQTPSHQVTQMGQEVILRCVPISNHLYFYWYRQILGQKVEFLVSFYNNEISEKSEIFDDQFSVERPDGSNFTLKIRSTKLEDSAMYFCASIPGQGTEAFFGQGTRLTVV.

The genes are TRBV24-1 and TRBJ2-3, with 10 nucleotides matching TRBD1. J lost 4 bases, V lost 4 bases, and 10 bases had no gene match. There are 17 residues in the CDR3. Germline lookup yields CDR1 KGHDR and CDR2 SFDVKD. CDR3 bases: TGTGCCACCAGTGACCCGGACCCGGGACAGGGGTCAGATACGCAGTATTTT. This sequence encodes CATSDPDPGQGSDTQYF.

Only a few counts were recorded for this clonotype. The V gene is TRBV21-1, the J gene TRBJ2-7; whether TRBD1, the table's D call, matches the DNA was not checked. TRBV21-1 is tagged as a pseudogene. The CDR3 runs to 14 residues. CDR3 protein: CAPWDNRDIYEQYF. The CDR3 DNA follows: TGTGCCCCATGGGACAACAGAGATATCTACGAGCAGTACTTC.

The rearrangement joins TRBV6-2 or TRBV6-3 to TRBJ1-1; D remains ambiguous. Between the trimmed V and J ends, which lost 0 bases and 0 bases, there was a span of 8 bases. The CDR3 is 15 amino acids. CDR1 is MNHEY and CDR2 is SVGEGT in the germline V gene. The chain's CDR3 is CASSYSFGLNTEAFF. The CDR3 DNA follows: TGTGCCAGCAGTTACTCGTTTGGATTGAACACTGAAGCTTTCTTT.

J is TRBJ2-1 and V is TRBV21-1; the DNA was not used to check the table's D call, TRBD2. TRBV21-1 is a recognized pseudogene. The length of the CDR3 is 19 residues. Here the CDR3 DNA reads TGTGCCAGCAGCAAAGCGGTAGTGGCTAGCGGGAGGTCCTACAATGAGCAGTTCTTC. Translated: CASSKAVVASGRSYNEQFF.

This clonotype was observed a handful of times. The V call is TRBV2, the J call TRBJ2-7, with D perhaps matching TRBD2 (5 bases). From germline, CDR1 is SNHLY and CDR2 FYNNEI. CDR3 length: 14 amino acids. V lost 4 bases and J lost 2, with 12 bases in between. CDR3 region: CASSANGNPYEQYF. The CDR3, as DNA: TGTGCCAGCAGTGCGAACGGGAACCCCTACGAGCAGTACTTC.

This clonotype was detected a few times. The J gene is TRBJ2-7, the V gene TRBV6-1; 11 bases match TRBD2. The CDR3 is made up of 14 amino acids. The V and J ends lost 6 bases and 2 bases, in that order; junction bases with no gene match: 3. CDR1 and CDR2 (germline): MNHNS, SASEGT. Written as DNA, the CDR3 is TGTGCCAGCAGACTAGCGGGGGTCCCCTACGAGCAGTACTTC. Translated: CASRLAGVPYEQYF.

V is TRBV11-3 and J is TRBJ1-1; unclear D gene. Germline CDR1 SGHNT, CDR2 YENEEA. With 1 base removed from V and 0 bases from J, the gap between germline ends came to 9 bases. The CDR3 is 15 residues long. CDR3: CASSLVGRLNTEAFF. The CDR3, as DNA: TGTGCCAGCAGCTTAGTTGGCAGATTGAACACTGAAGCTTTCTTT. Complete variable domain (other parts from reference TRBV11-3 and TRBJ1-1): EAGVVQSPRYKIIEKKQPVAFWCNPISGHNTLYWYLQNLGQGPELLIRYENEEAVDDSQLPKDRFSAERLKGVDSTLKIQPAELGDSAVYLCASSLVGRLNTEAFFGQGTRLTVV.

The V and J genes are TRBV9 and TRBJ2-4, with D perhaps TRBD1 (6 bases). Trimming removed 4 bases at V and 0 bases at J, with 17 bases between. Germline CDR1 and CDR2: SGDLS and YYNGEE. The CDR3 length is 17 residues. CDR3 residues: CASSTVDTGLAKNIQYF. The CDR3 DNA reads TGTGCCAGCAGCACCGTTGATACAGGGCTAGCCAAAAACATTCAGTACTTC.

V gene TRBV7-8 combines with J gene TRBJ2-3; unclear D gene. V dropped 0 bases and J dropped 4 bases, with 11 bases sitting between them. This CDR3 has 15 amino acids. Germline-derived CDR1 and CDR2 are SGHVS and FQNEAQ. The CDR3 reads CASSLAEVGADTQYF. The CDR3 DNA follows: TGTGCCAGCAGCTTAGCCGAGGTTGGCGCAGATACGCAGTATTTT.

The chain is built from TRBV5-1 and TRBJ1-1; 9 positions agree with TRBD1. The CDR3 length is 17 residues. V lost 1 base, J lost 4 bases, and 11 bases stayed unmatched. Germline V gene data show CDR1 as SGHRS and CDR2 as YFSETQ. The DNA for the CDR3 is TGCGCCAGCAGCTTGACGGGACAGGGCGGGTTTAGCACTGAAGCTTTCTTT. The encoded protein is CASSLTGQGGFSTEAFF.

In its sample, this clonotype was seen once. This chain connects TRBV9 to TRBJ2-3; 9 bases line up with TRBD2. Germline CDR1 SGDLS, CDR2 YYNGEE. The CDR3 has 14 residues. V dropped 3 bases and J dropped 6; count of bases not matched to a gene: 5. Here the CDR3 DNA reads TGTGCCAGCAGCGGTAGCGGGGGAGGCGATACGCAGTATTTT. Its protein product is CASSGSGGGDTQYF.

For this clonotype: Relative to the germline gene, one junction end is altered; a read error may explain this. The chain employs TRBV20-1 and TRBJ2-1; D unresolved. CDR3 length: 12 amino acids. In germline, CDR1 is DFQATT, CDR2 SNEGSKA (reference sequence). CDR3 coding DNA: TGTAGTGCTGCGCCCCAGTACAATGAGCAGTTCTTC. The encoded protein is CSAAPQYNEQFF.

With regard to this clonotype: The germline gene is not matched at one end of the junction; a read error may be the cause. The gene calls are TRBV12-3 or TRBV12-4 and TRBJ2-5, with no clear D. This CDR3 contains 15 residues. DNA for the CDR3: TGTGCCAGCAGTTTCTCCAAGGCAGCCCAAGAGACCCAGTACTTT. Residues: CASSFSKAAQETQYF.

This clonotype was seen a single time. V usage is TRBV10-3 and J usage is TRBJ2-7; 7 nucleotides match TRBD2. V was clipped by 7 bases and J by 0 bases; unmatched bases: 6. The CDR3 covers 14 residues. The germline V gene has CDR1 ENHRY and CDR2 SYGVKD. The CDR3 region has the DNA TGTGCCATCAAGGGCGGGGGTAGCTCCTACGAGCAGTACTTC. Its protein product is CAIKGGGSSYEQYF.

The V call is TRBV15, the J call TRBJ2-1, with 11 bases fitting TRBD2. The germline CDR1 and CDR2 sequences are LNHNV and YYDKDF (reference sequence). The CDR3 contains 14 residues. J lost 7 bases, V lost 4 bases, and 3 bases had no gene match. CDR3 sequence reads: CATSTGLADNEQFF. DNA of the CDR3: TGTGCCACCAGCACGGGACTAGCGGATAATGAGCAGTTCTTC.

The rearrangement uses TRBV20-1 and TRBJ2-3; D is uncertain. Trimming removed 0 bases at V and 0 bases at J, with 7 bases between. There are 14 residues in the CDR3. Looked up from germline, CDR1 is DFQATT and CDR2 is SNEGSKA (reference sequence). The CDR3 here is CSARDWGSTDTQYF. The CDR3, as DNA: TGCAGTGCTAGAGATTGGGGAAGCACAGATACGCAGTATTTT.

The rearrangement links TRBV20-1 to TRBJ2-7, with D tentatively TRBD2 (6 bases). The CDR3 consists of 15 residues. From germline, CDR1 is DFQATT and CDR2 SNEGSKA (reference sequence). The CDR3 sequence: CSVRRGSGLGYEQYF. The DNA of the CDR3 is TGCAGCGTGCGGCGGGGAAGCGGGCTCGGCTACGAGCAGTACTTC.

V usage is TRBV28 and J usage is TRBJ1-2; 7 bases are a match to TRBD1. Germline lookup yields CDR1 MDHEN and CDR2 SYDVKM. Trimming took 5 bases from V and 2 from J; bases not matched to a gene: 11. CDR3 size: 16 residues. Here the CDR3 DNA reads TGTGCCAGCAGTATAGGGTTCGGGACAGTAAACTATGGCTACACCTTC. It specifies CASSIGFGTVNYGYTF.

This clonotype was detected many times. The CDR3 sequence: CATSRADYQPQHF. DNA for the CDR3: TGTGCCACCAGCAGAGCTGATTATCAGCCCCAGCATTTT. The V call is TRBV15, the J call TRBJ1-5; D remains ambiguous. The CDR3 extends over 13 amino acids. CDR1 LNHNV and CDR2 YYDKDF come from the germline V gene (reference sequence). Trimming stripped 1 base from V and 5 bases from J, with 6 bases between.

Remarks on this clonotype: With a much larger clone just one base away, this may be a read error. The rearrangement links TRBV5-1 to TRBJ2-7; 11 bases match TRBD2. The germline V gene has CDR1 SGHRS and CDR2 YFSETQ. The CDR3 runs 15 residues. The J segment lost 7 bases and the V segment lost 2 bases, leaving 8 bases of the junction unmatched. The CDR3 loop is CASSLLAGETGEQYF. DNA for the CDR3: TGCGCCAGCAGCTTACTAGCGGGGGAGACTGGAGAGCAGTACTTC.

V and J are TRBV28 and TRBJ2-6; D unresolved. V lost 2 bases to trimming and J lost 1 base, with 18 bases between them. This CDR3 contains 19 residues. Germline CDR1 MDHEN, CDR2 SYDVKM. In DNA form, the CDR3 reads TGTGCCAGCAGTTTAGGGTGGGCAGGAGTAAGGTCTGGGGCCAACGTCCTGACTTTC. This gives the protein CASSLGWAGVRSGANVLTF.

The chain employs TRBV3-1 and TRBJ1-1; no definite D call. The ends were cut back, 2 bases at V and 3 bases at J, with 4 bases in the middle. The CDR3 is made up of 12 amino acids. Germline assignment: CDR1 LGHDT and CDR2 YNNKEL (reference sequence). Here the CDR3 DNA reads TGTGCCAGCAGCCAAAGGGACACTGAAGCTTTCTTT. This codes for CASSQRDTEAFF.

This clonotype was counted at least ten times. The chain is built from TRBV6-2 or TRBV6-3 and TRBJ2-3; a weak D match, TRBD1 (6 bases). This CDR3 spans 15 amino acids. Germline CDR1 MNHEY, CDR2 SVGEGT. This CDR3 reads CATATGHLSTDTQYF. The CDR3, as DNA: TGTGCTACGGCGACGGGACACCTCTCCACAGATACGCAGTATTTT.